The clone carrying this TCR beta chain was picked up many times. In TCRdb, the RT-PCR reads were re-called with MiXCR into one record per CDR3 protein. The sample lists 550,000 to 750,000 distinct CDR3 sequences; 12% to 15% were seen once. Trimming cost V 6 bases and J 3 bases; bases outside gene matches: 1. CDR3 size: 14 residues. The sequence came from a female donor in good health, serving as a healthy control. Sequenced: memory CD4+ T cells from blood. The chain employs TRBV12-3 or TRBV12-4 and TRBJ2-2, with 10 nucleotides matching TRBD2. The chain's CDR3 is CASRGLAHTGELFF. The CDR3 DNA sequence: TGTGCCAGCAGGGGACTAGCGCACACCGGGGAGCTGTTTTTT.